The clone carrying this T cell receptor beta chain was seen more than once but under ten times. TCRdb's table, derived via immunoSEQ multiplex PCR, lists solely in-frame clones and lacks some. Altogether about 98,000 clones are present, roughly 83% being singletons, with the ten largest covering about 11%. Germline lookup yields CDR1 SGHTA and CDR2 FQGNSA. V was trimmed by 1 base and J by 3 bases, leaving 11 bases between them. There are 15 residues in the CDR3. This sample is drawn from a study of control samples from healthy donors and cancer patients. V is TRBV7-2 and J is TRBJ2-3; D may be TRBD1 (6 bases). The sequence was collected from a woman aged 25 to 39 in good health. The source material was blood. DNA of the CDR3: TGTGCCAGCAGCTTAGGGGCCAGGGGAACAGATACGCAGTATTTT. Translating gives CASSLGARGTDTQYF.